Below, one T cell receptor (beta chain) is given with its context. Its antigen is undetermined. This specimen belongs to a study of vaccination effects on CD4 cells after COVID-19. General observations from the study: Healthy vaccinees' vaccine-induced clones included only 1 of 255 that recognized common cold coronaviruses.

Trimming cost V 10 bases and J 8 bases, with 26 bases left between them. CDR1 is LNHDA and CDR2 is SQIVND in the germline V gene (reference sequence). The CDR3 loop spans 15 amino acids. Produced via immunoSEQ multiplex PCR; TCRdb's table is partial and in-frame only. This table holds over 50,000 clones, less than 80% found once. Antigen-specific CD4+ T cells were expanded (with viral peptide pools) by the ViraFEST assay ahead of sequencing. Cultured cells yielded isolated CD4+ T cells after 10 to 11 days. Two-dose BNT162b2 or mRNA-1273 vaccination was given to participants. The authors exchanged half the medium for IL-2 medium on days 3 and 7.

The receptor was derived from a human donor who received a COVID-19 vaccine. The chain joins TRBV19 to TRBJ1-2; the D gene is possibly TRBD1 (5 bases). Here the sequenced sample was CD4+ T cells from PBMCs cultured with HCoV-229E spike peptides, taken after COVID-19 vaccination. The CDR3 DNA is TGTGCCATCCGGCAGGGTTCGGCGCATGTTGGAGGCTACACCTTC. Translated, it gives CAIRQGSAHVGGYTF.